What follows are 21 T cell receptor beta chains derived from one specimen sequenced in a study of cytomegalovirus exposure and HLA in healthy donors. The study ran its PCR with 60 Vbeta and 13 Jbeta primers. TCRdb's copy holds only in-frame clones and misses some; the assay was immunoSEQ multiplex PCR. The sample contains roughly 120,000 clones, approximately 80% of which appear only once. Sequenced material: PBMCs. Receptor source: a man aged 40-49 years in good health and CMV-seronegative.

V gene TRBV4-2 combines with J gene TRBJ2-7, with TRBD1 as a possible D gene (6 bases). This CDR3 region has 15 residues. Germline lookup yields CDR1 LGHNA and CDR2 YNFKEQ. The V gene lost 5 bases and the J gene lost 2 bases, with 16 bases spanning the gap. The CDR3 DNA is TGTGCCAGCAGCGCAGCCCGGGACAAACCCTACGAGCAGTACTTC. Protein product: CASSAARDKPYEQYF.

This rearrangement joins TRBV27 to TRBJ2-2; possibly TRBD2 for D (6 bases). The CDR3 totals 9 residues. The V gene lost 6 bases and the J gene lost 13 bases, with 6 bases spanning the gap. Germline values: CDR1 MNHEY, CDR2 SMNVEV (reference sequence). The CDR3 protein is CASRRGLFF. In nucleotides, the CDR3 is TGTGCCAGCAGGCGGGGGCTGTTTTTT.

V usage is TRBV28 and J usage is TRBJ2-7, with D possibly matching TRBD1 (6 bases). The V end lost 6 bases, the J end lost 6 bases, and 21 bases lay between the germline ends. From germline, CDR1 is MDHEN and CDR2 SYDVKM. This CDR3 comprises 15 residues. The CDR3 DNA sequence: TGTGCCAGCAGCTATACAGGGTTGGGCCGGAGCGAGCAGTACTTC. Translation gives CASSYTGLGRSEQYF.

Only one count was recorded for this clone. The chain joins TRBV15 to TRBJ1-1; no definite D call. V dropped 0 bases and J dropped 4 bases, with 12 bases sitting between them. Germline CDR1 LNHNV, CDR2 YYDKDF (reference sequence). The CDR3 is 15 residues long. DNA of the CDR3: TGTGCCACCAGCAGAGATAATGGTCGGGGCACTGAAGCTTTCTTT. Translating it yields CATSRDNGRGTEAFF.

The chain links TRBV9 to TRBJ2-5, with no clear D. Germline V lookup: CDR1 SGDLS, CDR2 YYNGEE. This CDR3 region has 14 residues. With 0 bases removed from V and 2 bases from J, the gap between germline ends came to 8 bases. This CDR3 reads CASSVGAAQETQYF. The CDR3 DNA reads TGTGCCAGCAGCGTAGGGGCCGCACAAGAGACCCAGTACTTC.

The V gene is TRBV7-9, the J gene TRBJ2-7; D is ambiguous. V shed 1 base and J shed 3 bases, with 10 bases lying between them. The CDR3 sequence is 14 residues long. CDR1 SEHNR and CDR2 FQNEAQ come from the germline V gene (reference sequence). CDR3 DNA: TGTGCCAGCAGCTTAGTTGACGGCGGCTACGAGCAGTACTTC. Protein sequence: CASSLVDGGYEQYF.

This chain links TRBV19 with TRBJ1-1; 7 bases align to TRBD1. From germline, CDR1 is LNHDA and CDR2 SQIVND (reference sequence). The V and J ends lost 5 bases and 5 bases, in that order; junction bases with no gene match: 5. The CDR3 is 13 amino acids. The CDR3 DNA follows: TGTGCCAGTAGTGTATTACAGGGGACTGAAGCTTTCTTT. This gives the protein CASSVLQGTEAFF.

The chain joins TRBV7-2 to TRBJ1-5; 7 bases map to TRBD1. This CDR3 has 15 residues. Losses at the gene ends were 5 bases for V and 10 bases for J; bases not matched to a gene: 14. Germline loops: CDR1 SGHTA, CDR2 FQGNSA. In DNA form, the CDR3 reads TGTGCCAGCAGCAACAGACAGGGAGGTGGTGAACCCCAGCATTTT. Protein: CASSNRQGGGEPQHF.

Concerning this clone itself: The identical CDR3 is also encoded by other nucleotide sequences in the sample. The DNA for the CDR3 is TGCAGCGTTGAAGCAGGGTCGGATACGCAGTATTTT. Translating it yields CSVEAGSDTQYF. This chain uses TRBV29-1 with TRBJ2-3; D perhaps matches TRBD1 (5 bases). This CDR3 region has 12 residues. CDR1 is SQVTM, CDR2 ANQGSEA, per germline. Trimming shortened V by 1 base and J by 6 bases, and 8 bases separated the two germline ends.

The chain's CDR3 is CASRHKNSGTRNTGELFF. Written as DNA, the CDR3 is TGCGCCAGCAGGCACAAAAACTCCGGGACACGAAACACCGGGGAGCTGTTTTTT. The V gene is TRBV23-1, the J gene TRBJ2-2; a possible D gene is TRBD1 (6 bases). TRBV23-1 qualifies as an ORF whose function is uncertain. The V end lost 6 bases, the J end lost 2 bases, and 22 bases lay between the germline ends. The CDR3 has 18 residues.

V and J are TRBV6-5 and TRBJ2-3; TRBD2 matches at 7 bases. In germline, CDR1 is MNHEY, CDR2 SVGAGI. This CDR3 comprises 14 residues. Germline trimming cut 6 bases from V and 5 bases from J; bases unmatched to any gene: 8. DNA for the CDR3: TGTGCCAGCAGATCCGGGACGGGAGGAGATACGCAGTATTTT. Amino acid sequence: CASRSGTGGDTQYF.

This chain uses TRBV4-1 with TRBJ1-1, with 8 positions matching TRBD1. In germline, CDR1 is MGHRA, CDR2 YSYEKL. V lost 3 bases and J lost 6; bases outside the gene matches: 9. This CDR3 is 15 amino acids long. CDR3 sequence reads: CASSQVIQGASEAFF. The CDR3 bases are TGCGCCAGCAGCCAGGTTATCCAGGGGGCCTCTGAAGCTTTCTTT.

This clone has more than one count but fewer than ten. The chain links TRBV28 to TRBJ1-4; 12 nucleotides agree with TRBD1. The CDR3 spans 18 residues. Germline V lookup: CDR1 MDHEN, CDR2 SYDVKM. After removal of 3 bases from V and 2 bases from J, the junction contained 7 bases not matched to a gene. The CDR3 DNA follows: TGTGCCAGCAGTTTCCCCCCGGGACAGGGGGCGACTAATGAAAAACTGTTTTTT. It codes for CASSFPPGQGATNEKLFF.

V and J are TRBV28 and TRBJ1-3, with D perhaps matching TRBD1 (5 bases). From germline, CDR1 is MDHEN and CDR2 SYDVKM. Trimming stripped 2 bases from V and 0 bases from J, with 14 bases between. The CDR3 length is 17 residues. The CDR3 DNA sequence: TGTGCCAGCAGTTTAGGAGGGACCGCATACTCTGGAAACACCATATATTTT. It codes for CASSLGGTAYSGNTIYF.

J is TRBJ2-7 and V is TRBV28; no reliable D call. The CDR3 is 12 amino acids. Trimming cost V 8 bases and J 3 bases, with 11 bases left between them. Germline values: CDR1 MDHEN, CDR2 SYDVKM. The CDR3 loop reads CASETSFYEQYF. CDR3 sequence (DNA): TGTGCCAGCGAGACATCGTTCTACGAGCAGTACTTC.

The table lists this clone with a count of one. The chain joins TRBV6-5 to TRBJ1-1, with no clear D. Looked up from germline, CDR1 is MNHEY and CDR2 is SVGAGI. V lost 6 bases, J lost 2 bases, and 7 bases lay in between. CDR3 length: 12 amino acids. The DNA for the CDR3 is TGTGCCAGCAGCCGAGAAAACACTGAAGCTTTCTTT. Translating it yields CASSRENTEAFF.

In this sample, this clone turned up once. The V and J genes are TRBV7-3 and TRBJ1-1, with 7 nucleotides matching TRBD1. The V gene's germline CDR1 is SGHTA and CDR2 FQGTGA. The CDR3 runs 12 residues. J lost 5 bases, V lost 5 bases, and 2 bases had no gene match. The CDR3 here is CASSTGVTEAFF. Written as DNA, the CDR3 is TGTGCCAGCAGCACAGGGGTGACTGAAGCTTTCTTT.

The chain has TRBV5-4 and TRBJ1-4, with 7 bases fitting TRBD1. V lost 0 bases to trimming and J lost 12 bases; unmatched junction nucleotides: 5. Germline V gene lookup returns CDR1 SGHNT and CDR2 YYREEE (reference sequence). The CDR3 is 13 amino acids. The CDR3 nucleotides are TGTGCCAGCAGCTTGGCGACAGGGAGAGAACTGTTTTTT. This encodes CASSLATGRELFF.

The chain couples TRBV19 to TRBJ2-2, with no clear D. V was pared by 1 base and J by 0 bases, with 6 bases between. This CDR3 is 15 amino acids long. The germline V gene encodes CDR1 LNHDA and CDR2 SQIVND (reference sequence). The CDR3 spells CASSIVSSNTGELFF. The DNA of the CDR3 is TGTGCCAGTAGTATAGTTTCCTCGAACACCGGGGAGCTGTTTTTT.

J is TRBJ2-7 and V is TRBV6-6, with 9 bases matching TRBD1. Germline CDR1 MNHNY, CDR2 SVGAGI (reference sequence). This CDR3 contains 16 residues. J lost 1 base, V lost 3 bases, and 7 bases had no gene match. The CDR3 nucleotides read TGTGCCAGCAGTTATTCGGACAGGGGAGGATCCTACGAGCAGTACTTC. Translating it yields CASSYSDRGGSYEQYF.

CDR3 coding DNA: TGCGCCAGCAGCCAAGAACGACTAGCGGCCTACAATGAGCAGTTCTTC. Amino acids: CASSQERLAAYNEQFF. The chain carries TRBV4-1 and TRBJ2-1; 9 nucleotides line up with TRBD2. CDR3 size: 16 residues. Trimming cost V 0 bases and J 2 bases; bases outside gene matches: 2. Germline lookup yields CDR1 MGHRA and CDR2 YSYEKL.